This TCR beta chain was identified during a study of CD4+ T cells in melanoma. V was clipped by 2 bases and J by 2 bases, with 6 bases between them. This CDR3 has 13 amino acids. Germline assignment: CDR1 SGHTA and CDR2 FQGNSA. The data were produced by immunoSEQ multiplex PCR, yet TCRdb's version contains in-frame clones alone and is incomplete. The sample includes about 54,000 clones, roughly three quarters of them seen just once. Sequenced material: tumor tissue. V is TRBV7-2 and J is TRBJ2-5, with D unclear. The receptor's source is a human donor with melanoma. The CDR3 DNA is TGTGCCAGCAGCTTATCGGTTCAAGAGACCCAGTACTTC. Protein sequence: CASSLSVQETQYF.